A single sample gave rise to the 27 T cell receptor beta chains below, sequenced in a study of T-cell memory formation after mild COVID-19. One entry per CDR3 protein, called by TCRdb with MiXCR from the 5' RACE reads. This sample has some 290,000 distinct CDR3 sequences; around 15% occur once, and the top ten carry approximately 25%. The material sequenced was PBMCs or a T cell subset sorted from them (not recorded which). Source of these receptors: a man aged 18 to 35 who had mild COVID-19 (a few samples of this study predate the infection). Cell type and time point are not known.

This clonotype was found a few times. V and J are TRBV5-1 and TRBJ2-7; 7 bases fit TRBD1. The CDR3 is 15 residues long. Germline CDR1 is SGHRS and CDR2 is YFSETQ. V trimming: 4 bases; J trimming: 0 bases; junction bases outside the gene matches: 7. The CDR3 DNA follows: TGCGCCAGCAGCCGGACAGGACAGCTCTCCTACGAGCAGTACTTC. It yields the protein CASSRTGQLSYEQYF.

This clonotype was observed once. The chain has TRBV6-5 and TRBJ1-2; D is possibly TRBD1 (5 bases). The germline gives CDR1 MNHEY, CDR2 SVGAGI. V was cut by 7 bases and J by 1 base, with 7 bases left in between. The CDR3 has 12 amino acids. As DNA, the CDR3 is TGTGCCAGCATGGGGGATAACTATGGCTACACCTTC. Translating it yields CASMGDNYGYTF.

The chain links TRBV10-3 to TRBJ1-1; 9 nucleotides line up with TRBD1. The CDR3 sequence is 14 residues long. V gave up 6 bases and J gave up 5 bases; unmatched junction bases: 7. Germline CDR1 ENHRY, CDR2 SYGVKD. For the CDR3, the DNA is TGTGCCATCAGGAGACAGGGGGAGGAGACTGAAGCTTTCTTT. Translated: CAIRRQGEETEAFF.

The genes are TRBV7-6 and TRBJ2-5; no firm D call. Germline-derived CDR1 and CDR2 are SGHVS and FNYEAQ. This CDR3 has 14 amino acids. The V gene lost 8 bases and the J gene lost 5 bases, with 18 bases spanning the gap. The CDR3 spells CASGRREDPETQYF. The CDR3 nucleotides are TGTGCCAGCGGACGCAGAGAAGATCCTGAGACCCAGTACTTC.

This clonotype was found many times. The chain carries TRBV5-1 and TRBJ2-7; D tentatively fits TRBD1 or TRBD2 (5 bases each). Germline assignment: CDR1 SGHRS and CDR2 YFSETQ. The V end was cut by 1 base, the J end by 6 bases, with 14 bases between. CDR3 size: 14 residues. CDR3 in DNA: TGCGCCAGCAGCTTGTCAGGGACCTTAGGCGAGCAGTACGTC. It is translated as CASSLSGTLGEQYV.

This clonotype was detected only a few times. The genes are TRBV13 and TRBJ2-1, with D unclear. CDR3 size: 13 residues. Trimming stripped 5 bases from V and 7 bases from J, with 12 bases between. The germline CDR1 and CDR2 sequences are PRHDT and FYEKMQ (reference sequence). Written as DNA, the CDR3 is TGTGCCAGCAGCCCACTGATCCCGAATGAGCAGTTCTTC. This sequence encodes CASSPLIPNEQFF. The entire variable domain, with the rest obtained from reference TRBV13 and TRBJ2-1, is as follows: AAGVIQSPRHLIKEKRETATLKCYPIPRHDTVYWYQQGPGQDPQFLISFYEKMQSDKGSIPDRFSAQQFSDYHSELNMSSLELGDSALYFCASSPLIPNEQFFGPGTRLTVL.

This clonotype was detected a few times. The rearrangement uses TRBV4-3 and TRBJ2-5; D is undetermined. The CDR3 length is 13 residues. CDR1 and CDR2 from the germline V gene are LGHNA and YSLEER. Deletions cut 0 bases from V and 4 bases from J, with 6 bases between. The CDR3 region is CASSQDKRETQYF. CDR3 nucleotide sequence: TGCGCCAGCAGCCAAGATAAAAGAGAGACCCAGTACTTC.

This clonotype appeared a few times. The chain joins TRBV7-2 to TRBJ2-7; 9 bases align to TRBD1. The CDR3 covers 13 residues. V was clipped by 4 bases and J by 5 bases; unmatched bases: 3. Germline CDR1 and CDR2: SGHTA and FQGNSA. CDR3 in DNA: TGTGCCAGCAGCTCGACAGGGGGAAACGAGCAGTACTTC. Protein: CASSSTGGNEQYF.

The chain carries TRBV5-1 and TRBJ2-5; 8 nucleotides align to TRBD2. From germline, CDR1 is SGHRS and CDR2 YFSETQ. The CDR3 is made up of 15 amino acids. Unmatched junction bases numbered 7, after V lost 1 base and J lost 5 bases. The CDR3 bases are TGCGCCAGCAGCTTGACCCGGGGGGGCCGGGAGACCCAGTACTTC. This gives the protein CASSLTRGGRETQYF.

The table lists this clonotype with many counts. The J gene is TRBJ2-4, the V gene TRBV28; D call uncertain. Germline V lookup: CDR1 MDHEN, CDR2 SYDVKM. This CDR3 is built from 13 residues. The V end lost 6 bases, the J end lost 7 bases, and 13 bases lay between the germline ends. The CDR3 region is CASSDQNGNIQYF. The DNA of the CDR3 is TGTGCCAGCAGCGATCAAAACGGGAACATTCAGTACTTC.

This clonotype has a count of ten or more. The rearrangement joins TRBV6-6 to TRBJ2-1; 12 nucleotides match TRBD1. The germline gives CDR1 MNHNY, CDR2 SVGAGI (reference sequence). Trimming cost V 10 bases and J 7 bases; bases outside gene matches: 11. This CDR3 is built from 15 residues. Here the CDR3 reads CAISRGTGGGNEQFF. In nucleotides, the CDR3 is TGTGCCATCTCAAGGGGGACAGGGGGCGGGAATGAGCAGTTCTTC.

This clonotype has just a few counts. CDR3 DNA sequence: TGCAGTGCTAGAGATTTCAAGCGGGGGGACTACGAGCAGTACTTC. It encodes CSARDFKRGDYEQYF. The V gene is TRBV20-1, the J gene TRBJ2-7; 9 bases map to TRBD2. From germline, CDR1 is DFQATT and CDR2 SNEGSKA (reference sequence). Germline trimming cut 0 bases from V and 3 bases from J; bases unmatched to any gene: 6. The CDR3 runs to 15 residues.

This clonotype has only a few counts. The rearrangement joins TRBV7-2 to TRBJ1-1, with 8 nucleotides matching TRBD1. Germline CDR1 reads SGHTA; CDR2 reads FQGNSA. J was trimmed by 5 bases and V by 3 bases; bases with no gene match: 5. The CDR3 length is 14 residues. This chain's CDR3 is CASSFDRTGTEAFF. The CDR3 DNA is TGTGCCAGCAGCTTTGATCGGACAGGGACTGAAGCTTTCTTT.

This clonotype appeared a few times. The chain recombines TRBV2 with TRBJ1-5, with D unresolved. V lost 2 bases and J 2 bases, leaving 13 bases between the germline ends. Germline V gene data show CDR1 as SNHLY and CDR2 as FYNNEI. The length of the CDR3 is 16 residues. The CDR3 DNA sequence: TGTGCCAGCAGTGAAATTGAATGGGAGGGCAATCAGCCCCAGCATTTT. It yields the protein CASSEIEWEGNQPQHF.

The chain has TRBV7-2 and TRBJ1-1; 9 bases match TRBD1. J was trimmed by 3 bases and V by 1 base; bases with no gene match: 3. The germline V gene encodes CDR1 SGHTA and CDR2 FQGNSA. This CDR3 is 15 amino acids long. The chain's CDR3 is CASSLGRTGDTEAFF. CDR3 nucleotides: TGTGCCAGCAGCTTAGGGAGGACAGGGGACACTGAAGCTTTCTTT.

This sequence joins TRBV6-2 or TRBV6-3 and TRBJ2-1, with D possibly matching TRBD2 (5 bases). CDR3 length: 12 residues. The V gene's germline CDR1 is MNHEY and CDR2 SVGEGT. The V and J ends lost 8 bases and 9 bases respectively, with 14 bases between them. CDR3 sequence: CASRLSAGEQFF. As DNA, the CDR3 is TGTGCCAGCCGACTATCGGCGGGTGAGCAGTTCTTC.

The rearrangement joins TRBV6-4 to TRBJ2-7; weak D call: TRBD1 (5 bases). The CDR3 covers 16 residues. Germline loops: CDR1 MRHNA, CDR2 SNTAGT. Trimming took 0 bases from V and 0 from J, leaving 12 bases between them. DNA for the CDR3: TGTGCCAGCAGTGACTCGTGGCAGGGATTCTCCTACGAGCAGTACGTC. The encoded protein is CASSDSWQGFSYEQYV.

The J gene is TRBJ2-3, the V gene TRBV2, with 7 bases that match TRBD2. The CDR3 is made up of 14 amino acids. CDR1 and CDR2 from the germline V gene are SNHLY and FYNNEI. Germline trimming cut 6 bases from V and 6 bases from J; bases unmatched to any gene: 9. The CDR3 DNA sequence: TGTGCCAGCAGGGGACGGGGGGTCCAGGATACGCAGTATTTT. Translation: CASRGRGVQDTQYF. The variable domain in full, with the rest retrieved from reference TRBV2 and TRBJ2-3, is EPEVTQTPSHQVTQMGQEVILRCVPISNHLYFYWYRQILGQKVEFLVSFYNNEISEKSEIFDDQFSVERPDGSNFTLKIRSTKLEDSAMYFCASRGRGVQDTQYFGPGTRLTVL.

The chain uses TRBV30 and TRBJ2-1, with TRBD2 matching 11 bases. The V gene end was trimmed by 4 bases and the J gene end by 7 bases; junction bases not matched to a gene: 9. CDR3 length: 15 amino acids. Germline values: CDR1 GTSNPN, CDR2 SVGIG (reference sequence). The CDR3 sequence: CAWTIGLAGRNEQFF. CDR3 sequence (DNA): TGTGCCTGGACCATTGGACTAGCGGGTCGGAATGAGCAGTTCTTC.

The CDR3 coding sequence is TGTGCCAGCAGGAGCGCGTACAATGAGCAGTTCTTC. This encodes CASRSAYNEQFF. The V and J genes are TRBV12-3 or TRBV12-4 and TRBJ2-1; D not certain. The CDR3 extends over 12 amino acids. Trimming left V 6 bases short and J 4 bases short, with 7 bases between.

This chain joins TRBV5-1 and TRBJ1-3; possibly TRBD1 for D (6 bases). Germline V lookup: CDR1 SGHRS, CDR2 YFSETQ. Trimming removed 4 bases at V and 0 bases at J, with 14 bases between. The CDR3 runs to 16 residues. The CDR3 DNA sequence: TGCGCCAGCAGCAAAGGGGGACTTCACTCTGGAAACACCATATATTTT. Encoded protein: CASSKGGLHSGNTIYF.

V usage is TRBV3-1 and J usage is TRBJ2-1; 7 bases line up with TRBD2. Germline lookup yields CDR1 LGHDT and CDR2 YNNKEL (reference sequence). The junction had 5 bases not matched to a gene; V was cut back by 0 bases and J by 3 bases. The CDR3 covers 16 residues. The CDR3 region is CASSQDLASGYNEQFF. For the CDR3, the DNA is TGTGCCAGCAGCCAAGATCTGGCTAGCGGCTACAATGAGCAGTTCTTC.

This clonotype occurred a few times. The rearrangement joins TRBV7-2 to TRBJ2-2, with D possibly being TRBD1 (6 bases). The V end was cut by 1 base, the J end by 6 bases, with 12 bases between. CDR1 SGHTA and CDR2 FQGNSA come from the germline V gene. CDR3 length: 15 residues. The CDR3 DNA is TGTGCCAGCAGCTTAGTTTGGGGGCAAGCCGGGGAGCTGTTTTTT. It translates to CASSLVWGQAGELFF. Drawing the rest from reference TRBV7-2 and TRBJ2-2, the complete variable domain is GAGVSQSPSNKVTEKGKDVELRCDPISGHTALYWYRQSLGQGLEFLIYFQGNSAPDKSGLPSDRFSAERTGGSVSTLTIQRTQQEDSAVYLCASSLVWGQAGELFFGEGSRLTVL.

The chain combines TRBV7-2 with TRBJ2-1; 8 bases match TRBD2. J lost 1 base, V lost 5 bases, and 7 bases had no gene match. The CDR3 spans 16 residues. In germline, CDR1 is SGHTA, CDR2 FQGNSA. In DNA, the CDR3 is TGTGCCAGCAGCGTCACCGGGACTAGTTCCTACAATGAGCAGTTCTTC. It translates to CASSVTGTSSYNEQFF.

There are a few counts of this clonotype. V usage is TRBV6-5 and J usage is TRBJ2-7, with D perhaps TRBD1 or TRBD2 (5 bases each). Germline V gene data show CDR1 as MNHEY and CDR2 as SVGAGI. V lost 6 bases to trimming and J lost 7 bases, with 13 bases between them. This CDR3 spans 12 amino acids. CDR3 sequence: CASRWGPSEQYF. CDR3 nucleotide sequence: TGTGCCAGCAGGTGGGGACCCTCAGAGCAGTACTTC.

The chain combines TRBV24-1 with TRBJ2-5; 7 nucleotides line up with TRBD2. CDR1 KGHDR and CDR2 SFDVKD come from the germline V gene. The length of the CDR3 is 15 residues. V lost 3 bases, J lost 8 bases, and 11 bases stayed unmatched. The chain's CDR3 is CATSDPARGGDTQYF. The CDR3 DNA follows: TGTGCCACCAGTGATCCCGCTCGGGGAGGGGATACCCAGTACTTC.

This clonotype was counted between two and nine times. The CDR3 nucleotides read TGTGCCAGCAGCTCGACTGGTAGATTGGGCACAGATACGCAGTATTTT. Protein product: CASSSTGRLGTDTQYF. The genes are TRBV7-3 and TRBJ2-3; D gene ambiguous. The V and J ends lost 4 bases and 1 base respectively, with 15 bases between them. Germline V gives CDR1 SGHTA, CDR2 FQGTGA. The CDR3 runs to 16 residues.